What follows are 30 T cell receptor beta chains derived from one specimen sequenced in a study of cytomegalovirus exposure and HLA in healthy donors. It was with 60 Vbeta and 13 Jbeta primers that the PCR ran. Assay: immunoSEQ multiplex PCR; the TCRdb copy retains only in-frame clones and omits some. This table has 210,000 or so clones, 77% appearing once. Sequences were obtained from PBMCs. These receptors were obtained from an older woman in good health and CMV-seropositive.

This clone was counted once. The chain is built from TRBV18 and TRBJ1-2, with TRBD1 matching 9 bases. Trimming took 3 bases from V and 6 from J; bases not matched to a gene: 8. CDR1 and CDR2 from the germline V gene are KGHSH and LQKENI. This CDR3 has 15 residues. CDR3 sequence: CASSPRQGVVDGYTF. The DNA of the CDR3 is TGTGCCAGCTCACCTCGACAGGGGGTTGTAGATGGCTACACCTTC.

Only a few counts were recorded for this clone. V usage is TRBV7-2 and J usage is TRBJ2-2, with 9 bases fitting TRBD2. Trimming removed 2 bases from V and 7 bases from J; junction bases left unmatched: 8. CDR3 length: 16 residues. CDR1 is SGHTA and CDR2 is FQGNSA in the germline V gene. This CDR3 reads CASSLFTSGGSGELFF. The CDR3, as DNA: TGTGCCAGCAGCTTATTTACCAGCGGGGGGAGCGGGGAGCTGTTTTTT.

The chain couples TRBV6-1 to TRBJ1-4, with 7 bases identical to TRBD1. CDR1 is MNHNS and CDR2 is SASEGT in the germline V gene. The CDR3 loop spans 15 amino acids. V trimming: 6 bases; J trimming: 8 bases; junction bases outside the gene matches: 12. The CDR3 here is CASSLQGTREEKLFF. In DNA, the CDR3 is TGTGCCAGCAGCTTACAGGGGACTAGGGAAGAAAAACTGTTTTTT.

This clone was seen more than once but under ten times. The chain has TRBV7-9 and TRBJ1-1, with D possibly matching TRBD1 (6 bases). Trimming took 3 bases from V and 6 from J, leaving 14 bases between them. The CDR3 covers 14 residues. Germline V CDR1 and CDR2: SEHNR, FQNEAQ (reference sequence). In nucleotides, the CDR3 is TGTGCCAGCAGCTTGGGAGGGGGAAACGCTGAAGCTTTCTTT. It yields the protein CASSLGGGNAEAFF.

V usage is TRBV6-6 and J usage is TRBJ1-2, with no clear D. This CDR3 has 13 amino acids. Germline assignment: CDR1 MNHNY and CDR2 SVGAGI (reference sequence). V was pared by 5 bases and J by 8 bases, with 15 bases between. The CDR3 sequence: CASSRGGSAGYTF. CDR3 in DNA: TGTGCCAGCAGTCGGGGAGGATCAGCCGGCTACACCTTC.

This rearrangement joins TRBV6-6 to TRBJ2-7, with D tentatively TRBD1 (5 bases). This CDR3 is built from 13 residues. V shed 6 bases and J shed 2 bases, with 11 bases lying between them. Germline V gives CDR1 MNHNY, CDR2 SVGAGI (reference sequence). For the CDR3, the DNA is TGTGCCAGCAGAAAAGGGGCTCCCTACGAGCAGTACTTC. Translated, it gives CASRKGAPYEQYF.

The rearrangement links TRBV6-5 to TRBJ2-1; D not certain. The germline V gene encodes CDR1 MNHEY and CDR2 SVGAGI. There are 12 residues in the CDR3. Trimming removed 6 bases from V and 6 bases from J, with 9 bases in between. CDR3 nucleotides: TGTGCCAGCAGGGGCTTTTTCAATGAGCAGTTCTTC. It encodes CASRGFFNEQFF.

The chain recombines TRBV30 with TRBJ1-2, with unresolved D. The CDR3 covers 13 residues. Trimming took off 3 bases at V and 5 bases at J, with 13 bases between the two ends. The germline V gene encodes CDR1 GTSNPN and CDR2 SVGIG (reference sequence). In DNA form, the CDR3 reads TGTGCCTGGAGCCGCGGACTGACTTATGGCTACACCTTC. Encoded protein: CAWSRGLTYGYTF.

V gene TRBV5-4 combines with J gene TRBJ2-7; 10 nucleotides agree with TRBD2. Germline V CDR1 and CDR2: SGHNT, YYREEE (reference sequence). The ends lost 4 bases at V and 7 bases at J; junction bases unmatched: 8. This CDR3 is built from 14 residues. This CDR3 reads CASSLGLAGEEQYF. CDR3 DNA sequence: TGTGCCAGCAGCCTAGGGCTAGCGGGGGAAGAGCAGTACTTC.

The chain combines TRBV28 with TRBJ2-7; 10 bases map to TRBD2. The CDR3 consists of 12 residues. V was pared by 6 bases and J by 7 bases, with 3 bases of the junction left unmatched. Germline CDR1 is MDHEN and CDR2 is SYDVKM. The chain's CDR3 is CASRTTSGEQYF. In DNA, the CDR3 is TGTGCCAGCAGGACGACTAGCGGGGAGCAGTACTTC.

In nucleotides, the CDR3 is TGTGCCAGCAGCTTACTTCCTCGGGGGAACACTGAAGCTTTCTTT. Its translation is CASSLLPRGNTEAFF. The V and J genes are TRBV7-2 and TRBJ1-1; D remains unclear. The CDR3 covers 15 residues. V was cut by 2 bases and J by 1 base, with 11 bases left in between. The germline gives CDR1 SGHTA, CDR2 FQGNSA.

The table lists this clone with a few counts. The genes are TRBV9 and TRBJ2-6, with D possibly matching TRBD2 (8 bases). Trimming shortened V by 0 bases and J by 1 base, and 14 bases separated the two germline ends. Germline lookup yields CDR1 SGDLS and CDR2 YYNGEE. The CDR3 totals 18 residues. CDR3 coding DNA: TGTGCCAGCAGCGTAGCGGGAGGGGGCGTTTCTGGGGCCAACGTCCTGACTTTC. Protein: CASSVAGGGVSGANVLTF. The whole variable domain, filled in from reference TRBV9 and TRBJ2-6, reads DSGVTQTPKHLITATGQRVTLRCSPRSGDLSVYWYQQSLDQGLQFLIQYYNGEERAKGNILERFSAQQFPDLHSELNLSSLELGDSALYFCASSVAGGGVSGANVLTFGAGSRLTVL.

The rearrangement uses TRBV9 and TRBJ1-6; 8 bases align to TRBD1. The CDR3 contains 15 residues. The germline CDR1 and CDR2 sequences are SGDLS and YYNGEE. V shed 3 bases and J 9 bases; nucleotides not matched to a gene: 8. The CDR3: CASSGVTGGSSPLHF. DNA for the CDR3: TGTGCCAGCAGCGGGGTCACAGGGGGAAGTTCACCCCTCCACTTT. Using reference TRBV9 and TRBJ1-6 for the parts outside the CDR3, the full variable domain is DSGVTQTPKHLITATGQRVTLRCSPRSGDLSVYWYQQSLDQGLQFLIQYYNGEERAKGNILERFSAQQFPDLHSELNLSSLELGDSALYFCASSGVTGGSSPLHFGNGTRLTVT.

Only a few counts were recorded for this clone. The V call is TRBV6-1, the J call TRBJ1-1, with D unclear. Germline V CDR1 and CDR2: MNHNS, SASEGT. There are 13 residues in the CDR3. Trimming left V 7 bases short and J 2 bases short, with 11 bases between. DNA of the CDR3: TGTGCCAGCATTACAGAACAAAACACTGAAGCTTTCTTT. Protein product: CASITEQNTEAFF.

This clone was observed a handful of times. V gene TRBV18 combines with J gene TRBJ1-1; D call uncertain. CDR1 and CDR2 (germline): KGHSH, LQKENI. Between the trimmed V and J ends, which lost 3 bases and 7 bases, there was a span of 9 bases. This CDR3 is built from 12 residues. The CDR3 here is CASSPQVSEAFF. CDR3 DNA sequence: TGTGCCAGCTCACCCCAGGTTAGTGAAGCTTTCTTT.

The gene calls are TRBV4-1 and TRBJ2-2; TRBD1 matches 8 bases. CDR1 MGHRA and CDR2 YSYEKL come from the germline V gene. V lost 5 bases to trimming and J lost 6 bases; unmatched junction nucleotides: 11. This CDR3 comprises 16 residues. This CDR3 reads CASSGRTGPSPGELFF. CDR3 coding DNA: TGCGCCAGCAGCGGACGGACAGGGCCTTCTCCCGGGGAGCTGTTTTTT.

The genes are TRBV29-1 and TRBJ2-1; a weak D match, TRBD2 (6 bases). The CDR3 spans 15 residues. The V end lost 4 bases, the J end lost 0 bases, and 13 bases lay between the germline ends. Germline values: CDR1 SQVTM, CDR2 ANQGSEA. CDR3 in amino acids: CSVVSSASSYNEQFF. The CDR3 coding sequence is TGCAGCGTTGTATCTAGCGCGAGCTCCTACAATGAGCAGTTCTTC.

The chain couples TRBV7-9 to TRBJ1-2; D gene ambiguous. CDR3 length: 15 amino acids. From germline, CDR1 is SEHNR and CDR2 FQNEAQ (reference sequence). V shed 3 bases and J shed 3 bases, with 14 bases lying between them. The CDR3 nucleotides read TGTGCCAGCAGCTTCGGCGGCGTTCGGGACTATGGCTACACCTTC. The encoded protein is CASSFGGVRDYGYTF.

The V gene is TRBV5-1, the J gene TRBJ1-3; 7 positions match TRBD1. The length of the CDR3 is 18 residues. Per the germline V gene, CDR1 is SGHRS and CDR2 is YFSETQ. V shed 4 bases and J 9 bases; nucleotides not matched to a gene: 22. The CDR3 sequence is CASSPGGDSDPEIPTIYF. The CDR3 DNA reads as TGCGCCAGCAGCCCCGGAGGGGACAGCGATCCCGAGATCCCCACCATATATTTT.

This clone is a singleton in its sample. A junction end diverges from the germline sequence, so it may reflect a read error. The V gene is TRBV7-9, the J gene TRBJ2-5; no reliable D call. There are 12 residues in the CDR3. Per the germline V gene, CDR1 is SEHNR and CDR2 is FQNEAQ (reference sequence). CDR3 protein: CSSSLTQETQYF. In DNA, the CDR3 is TGTTCCAGCAGCTTAACTCAAGAGACCCAGTACTTC.

The genes are TRBV19 and TRBJ2-3; no clear D gene. Per germline, CDR1 LNHDA and CDR2 SQIVND (reference sequence). The CDR3 totals 14 residues. V gave up 2 bases and J gave up 2 bases, with 8 bases separating them. The DNA of the CDR3 is TGTGCCAGTAGTATACCCCACTACACAGATACGCAGTATTTT. Protein: CASSIPHYTDTQYF.

This chain connects TRBV27 to TRBJ2-7, with 8 nucleotides matching TRBD1. The CDR3 totals 15 residues. The V and J ends lost 9 bases and 2 bases, in that order; junction bases with no gene match: 12. Germline V gives CDR1 MNHEY, CDR2 SMNVEV (reference sequence). CDR3 nucleotides: TGTGCCAGTACTACGACAGGGGAGGAAGCCTACGAGCAGTACTTC. Translated, it gives CASTTTGEEAYEQYF.

J is TRBJ1-3 and V is TRBV5-1; TRBD1 agrees at 8 bases. The CDR3 contains 15 residues. V lost 4 bases, J lost 4 bases, and 7 bases stayed unmatched. From germline, CDR1 is SGHRS and CDR2 YFSETQ. The CDR3 nucleotides read TGCGCCAGCAGCACCGGGACAGGTGGAGGAAACACCATATATTTT. Its translation: CASSTGTGGGNTIYF.

The rearrangement joins TRBV4-3 to TRBJ2-5, with 9 bases aligning to TRBD1. The germline V gene has CDR1 LGHNA and CDR2 YSLEER. The CDR3 is 18 residues long. Trimming at V came to 0 bases and at J to 5 bases, leaving 13 bases not matched to a gene. The CDR3 loop reads CASSQDVLGQGGRETQYF. CDR3 sequence (DNA): TGCGCCAGCAGCCAAGATGTGTTGGGACAGGGTGGGCGGGAGACCCAGTACTTC.

This chain uses TRBV4-1 with TRBJ1-2, with TRBD1 matching over 7 bases. The V and J ends lost 4 bases and 2 bases, in that order; junction bases with no gene match: 10. The CDR3 consists of 16 residues. The germline V gene has CDR1 MGHRA and CDR2 YSYEKL. CDR3 bases: TGCGCCAGCAGCCGGATGCCGGGACAGAGAAACTATGGCTACACCTTC. Encoded protein: CASSRMPGQRNYGYTF.

The chain carries TRBV29-1 and TRBJ2-1; 15 nucleotides align to TRBD2. Germline V CDR1 and CDR2: SQVTM, ANQGSEA. The CDR3 sequence is 16 residues long. V lost 5 bases, J lost 3 bases, and 5 bases stayed unmatched. The CDR3 sequence is CSVSGTSGRRYNEQFF. The CDR3 nucleotides are TGCAGCGTTTCCGGGACTAGCGGGAGGCGCTACAATGAGCAGTTCTTC.

The count of this clone is one. This chain links TRBV5-1 with TRBJ2-5, with 8 bases fitting TRBD2. Judging by the DNA end, TRBJ2-7 fits better; the J call may be wrong. The CDR3 runs to 13 residues. Germline lookup yields CDR1 SGHRS and CDR2 YFSETQ. CDR3 residues: CASSLRAGAEQYF. CDR3 sequence (DNA): TGCGCCAGCAGCTTGCGAGCGGGGGCCGAGCAGTACTTC.

This chain connects TRBV2 to TRBJ1-6; D gene unclear. Trimming took off 4 bases at V and 7 bases at J, with 5 bases between the two ends. The CDR3 is made up of 12 amino acids. Germline assignment: CDR1 SNHLY and CDR2 FYNNEI. The CDR3 here is CASSGTNSPLHF. The DNA for the CDR3 is TGTGCCAGCAGTGGAACAAATTCACCCCTCCACTTT.

The chain links TRBV19 to TRBJ2-1, with 7 bases identical to TRBD1. The junction had 9 bases not matched to a gene; V was cut back by 9 bases and J by 7 bases. This CDR3 spans 13 amino acids. Germline V CDR1 and CDR2: LNHDA, SQIVND (reference sequence). The CDR3 protein is CASHDRVLNEQFF. In DNA form, the CDR3 reads TGTGCCAGCCATGACAGGGTTTTGAATGAGCAGTTCTTC.

This clone appeared a single time. The chain uses TRBV7-6 and TRBJ1-2, with TRBD1 as a possible D gene (5 bases). Trimming pared 5 bases from V and 8 bases from J, leaving 15 bases between. Germline V lookup: CDR1 SGHVS, CDR2 FNYEAQ. CDR3 size: 13 residues. As DNA, the CDR3 is TGTGCCAGCAGCCCCGGGGGGAGAGGGGGCTACACCTTC. This encodes CASSPGGRGGYTF.